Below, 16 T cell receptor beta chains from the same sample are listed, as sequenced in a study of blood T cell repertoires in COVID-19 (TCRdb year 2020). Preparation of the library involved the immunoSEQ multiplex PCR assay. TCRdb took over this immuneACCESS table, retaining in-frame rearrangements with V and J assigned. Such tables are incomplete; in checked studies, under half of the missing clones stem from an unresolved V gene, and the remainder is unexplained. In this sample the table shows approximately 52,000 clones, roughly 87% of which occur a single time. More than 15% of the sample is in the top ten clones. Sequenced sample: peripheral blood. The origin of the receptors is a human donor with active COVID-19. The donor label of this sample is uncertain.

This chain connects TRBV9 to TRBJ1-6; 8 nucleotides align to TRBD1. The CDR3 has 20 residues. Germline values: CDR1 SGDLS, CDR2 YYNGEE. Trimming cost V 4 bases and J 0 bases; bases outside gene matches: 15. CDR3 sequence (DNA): TGTGCCAGCAGCTCCGACGCCGACAGGGGAGTGGGCTCCTATAATTCACCCCTCCACTTT. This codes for CASSSDADRGVGSYNSPLHF.

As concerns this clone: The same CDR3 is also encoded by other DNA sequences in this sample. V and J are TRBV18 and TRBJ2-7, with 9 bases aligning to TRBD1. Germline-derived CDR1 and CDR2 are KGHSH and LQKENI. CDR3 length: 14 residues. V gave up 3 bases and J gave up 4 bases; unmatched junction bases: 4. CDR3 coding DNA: TGTGCCAGCTCACCGCCGGGACAGGGTTACGAGCAGTACTTC. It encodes CASSPPGQGYEQYF.

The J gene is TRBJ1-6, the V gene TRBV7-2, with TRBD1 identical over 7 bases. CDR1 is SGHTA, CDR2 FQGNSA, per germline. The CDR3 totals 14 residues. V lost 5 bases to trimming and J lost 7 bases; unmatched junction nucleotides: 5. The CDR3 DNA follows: TGTGCCAGCAGCCTCACAGGGGCGAATTCACCCCTCCACTTT. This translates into CASSLTGANSPLHF.

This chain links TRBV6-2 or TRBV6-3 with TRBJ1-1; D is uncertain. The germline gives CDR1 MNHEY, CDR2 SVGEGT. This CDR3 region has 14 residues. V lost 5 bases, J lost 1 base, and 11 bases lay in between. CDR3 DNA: TGTGCCAGCAGTCAACCCGGTGGGAACACTGAAGCTTTCTTT. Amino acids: CASSQPGGNTEAFF.

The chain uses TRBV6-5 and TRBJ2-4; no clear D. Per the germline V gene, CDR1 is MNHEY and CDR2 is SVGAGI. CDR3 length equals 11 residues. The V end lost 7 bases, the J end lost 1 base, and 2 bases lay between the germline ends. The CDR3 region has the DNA TGTGCCAGCACGGCCAAAAACATTCAGTACTTC. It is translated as CASTAKNIQYF.

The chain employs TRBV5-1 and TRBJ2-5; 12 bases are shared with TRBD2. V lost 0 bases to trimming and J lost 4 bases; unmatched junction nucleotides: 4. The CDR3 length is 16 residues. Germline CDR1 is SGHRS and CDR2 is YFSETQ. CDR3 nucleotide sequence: TGCGCCAGCAGCTTGGTACCTAGCGGGGGGGCAGAGACCCAGTACTTC. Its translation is CASSLVPSGGAETQYF.

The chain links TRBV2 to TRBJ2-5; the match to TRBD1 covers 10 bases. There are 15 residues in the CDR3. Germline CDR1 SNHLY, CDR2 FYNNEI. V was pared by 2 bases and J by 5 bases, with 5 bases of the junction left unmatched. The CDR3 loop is CASSERGQGYETQYF. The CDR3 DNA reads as TGTGCCAGCAGTGAACGGGGACAGGGGTATGAGACCCAGTACTTC. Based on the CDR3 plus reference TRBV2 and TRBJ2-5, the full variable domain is EPEVTQTPSHQVTQMGQEVILRCVPISNHLYFYWYRQILGQKVEFLVSFYNNEISEKSEIFDDQFSVERPDGSNFTLKIRSTKLEDSAMYFCASSERGQGYETQYFGPGTRLLVL.

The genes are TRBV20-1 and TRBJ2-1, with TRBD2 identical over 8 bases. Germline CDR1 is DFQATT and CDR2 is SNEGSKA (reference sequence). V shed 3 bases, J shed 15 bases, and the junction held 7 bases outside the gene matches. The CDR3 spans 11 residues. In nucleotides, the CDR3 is TGCAGTGCTAGCGGGGGGGCTGTTAGGTTCTTC. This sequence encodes CSASGGAVRFF.

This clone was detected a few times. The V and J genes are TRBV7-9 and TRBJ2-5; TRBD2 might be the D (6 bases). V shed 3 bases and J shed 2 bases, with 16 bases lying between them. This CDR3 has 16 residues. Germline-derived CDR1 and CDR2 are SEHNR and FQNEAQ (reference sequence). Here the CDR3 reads CASSLGWGGPQETQYF. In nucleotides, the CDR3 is TGTGCCAGCAGCTTGGGCTGGGGAGGACCACAAGAGACCCAGTACTTC.

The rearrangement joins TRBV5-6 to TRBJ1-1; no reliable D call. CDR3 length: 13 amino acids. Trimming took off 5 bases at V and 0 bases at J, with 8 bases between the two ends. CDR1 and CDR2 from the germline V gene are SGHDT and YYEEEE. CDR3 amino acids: CASSPQLNTEAFF. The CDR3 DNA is TGTGCCAGCAGTCCCCAGTTGAACACTGAAGCTTTCTTT. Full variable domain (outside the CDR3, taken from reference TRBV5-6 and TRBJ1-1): DAGVTQSPTHLIKTRGQQVTLRCSPKSGHDTVSWYQQALGQGPQFIFQYYEEEERQRGNFPDRFSGHQFPNYSSELNVNALLLGDSALYLCASSPQLNTEAFFGQGTRLTVV.

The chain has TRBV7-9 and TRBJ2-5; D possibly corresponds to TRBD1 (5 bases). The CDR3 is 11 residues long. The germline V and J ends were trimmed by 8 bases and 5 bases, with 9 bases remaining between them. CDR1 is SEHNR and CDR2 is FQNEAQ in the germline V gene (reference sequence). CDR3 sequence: CASQGMETQYF. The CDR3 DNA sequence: TGTGCCAGCCAGGGAATGGAGACCCAGTACTTC.

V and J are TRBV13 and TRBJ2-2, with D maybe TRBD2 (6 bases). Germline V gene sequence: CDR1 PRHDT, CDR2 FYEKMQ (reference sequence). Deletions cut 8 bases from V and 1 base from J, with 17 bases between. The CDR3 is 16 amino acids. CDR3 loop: CASGVGRAGNTGELFF. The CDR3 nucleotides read TGTGCCAGCGGGGTTGGTCGAGCGGGGAACACCGGGGAGCTGTTTTTT.

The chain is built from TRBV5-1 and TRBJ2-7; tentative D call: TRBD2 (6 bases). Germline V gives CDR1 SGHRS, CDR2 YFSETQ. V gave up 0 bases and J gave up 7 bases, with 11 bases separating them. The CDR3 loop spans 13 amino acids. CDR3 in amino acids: CASSLGLAWEQYF. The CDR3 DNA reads TGCGCCAGCAGCTTGGGGCTAGCGTGGGAGCAGTACTTC.

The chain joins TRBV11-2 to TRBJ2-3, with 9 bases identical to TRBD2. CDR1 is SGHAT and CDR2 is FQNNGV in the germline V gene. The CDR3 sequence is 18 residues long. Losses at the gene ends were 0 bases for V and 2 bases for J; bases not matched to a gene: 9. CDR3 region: CASSLDLSGGILTDTQYF. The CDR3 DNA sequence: TGTGCCAGCAGCTTAGATCTCAGCGGGGGGATCCTCACAGATACGCAGTATTTT.

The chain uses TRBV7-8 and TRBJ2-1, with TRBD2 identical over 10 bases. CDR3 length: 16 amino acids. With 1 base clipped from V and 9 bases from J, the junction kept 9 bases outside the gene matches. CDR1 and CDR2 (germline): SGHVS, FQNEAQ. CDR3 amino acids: CASSLERLAGAGEQFF. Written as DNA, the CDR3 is TGTGCCAGCAGCTTAGAACGTCTAGCGGGGGCCGGTGAGCAGTTCTTC.

CDR3 in DNA: TGTGCCAGCCGGGACAGACCCTCCTACGAGCAGTACTTC. It translates to CASRDRPSYEQYF. The rearrangement links TRBV6-5 to TRBJ2-7; 7 nucleotides match TRBD1. Unmatched junction bases numbered 4, after V lost 8 bases and J lost 0 bases. This CDR3 is 13 amino acids long. The germline V gene has CDR1 MNHEY and CDR2 SVGAGI.